Below, 18 T cell receptor beta chains from the same sample are listed, as sequenced in a study of T cells in Graves' hyperthyroidism and ophthalmopathy. Amplified TCR beta CDR3 regions derived from RNA transcripts. TCR CDR3 regions were first amplified by RT-PCR with HTBI primers. MiXCR, run by TCRdb on the multiplex PCR reads, gives a single entry per CDR3 protein. Of approximately 200,000 distinct CDR3 sequences in the sample, around 17% were seen once. Sequences were obtained from blood. Receptor source: a man aged 35 to 55 with Graves' hyperthyroidism.

The sample holds many counts of this clonotype. The chain employs TRBV3-1 and TRBJ2-1; a possible D gene is TRBD2 (5 bases). The V end lost 3 bases, the J end lost 2 bases, and 11 bases lay between the germline ends. The CDR3 is 15 residues long. Looked up from germline, CDR1 is LGHDT and CDR2 is YNNKEL (reference sequence). This CDR3 is CASSQQAEPYNEQFF. The CDR3 DNA reads TGTGCCAGCAGCCAGCAAGCGGAGCCCTACAATGAGCAGTTCTTC.

J is TRBJ2-3 and V is TRBV4-2; a weak D match, TRBD2 (6 bases). V dropped 3 bases and J dropped 5 bases, with 15 bases sitting between them. CDR1 is LGHNA, CDR2 YNFKEQ, per germline. CDR3 size: 15 residues. CDR3 coding DNA: TGTGCCAGCAGCCAGGGGACTTTGATTGAAGATACGCAGTATTTT. Amino acids: CASSQGTLIEDTQYF.

This clonotype was seen at least ten times. The rearrangement uses TRBV12-3 or TRBV12-4 and TRBJ2-2; D is possibly TRBD2 (6 bases). The CDR3 sequence is 14 residues long. V lost 3 bases to trimming and J lost 11 bases, with 16 bases between them. CDR3 sequence (DNA): TGTGCCAGCAGTTTCGAGGGGAGGAGGAGCGAGCTGTTTTTT. Translating gives CASSFEGRRSELFF.

This clonotype was seen repeatedly, ten times or more. This sequence joins TRBV5-1 and TRBJ1-1; D may be TRBD1 (5 bases). Trimming left V 0 bases short and J 0 bases short, with 6 bases between. Germline assignment: CDR1 SGHRS and CDR2 YFSETQ. The CDR3 sequence is 14 residues long. CDR3 in amino acids: CASSLAGMNTEAFF. Written as DNA, the CDR3 is TGCGCCAGCAGCTTGGCAGGGATGAACACTGAAGCTTTCTTT.

This clonotype was picked up many times. The V and J genes are TRBV18 and TRBJ1-1; no firm D call. V lost 3 bases and J lost 8, with 10 bases in between. Germline CDR1 reads KGHSH; CDR2 reads LQKENI. The CDR3 has 12 residues. The CDR3 region is CASSPTEGEAFF. The CDR3 bases are TGTGCCAGCTCACCTACAGAGGGAGAAGCTTTCTTT.

This clonotype was detected only a few times. The rearrangement uses TRBV9 and TRBJ2-1, with 8 nucleotides matching TRBD1. Germline V CDR1 and CDR2: SGDLS, YYNGEE. This CDR3 region has 16 residues. Unmatched junction bases numbered 8, after V lost 0 bases and J lost 6 bases. The CDR3 DNA follows: TGTGCCAGCAGCGTAGAAGTGACAGGGGTTTTCAATGAGCAGTTCTTC. It codes for CASSVEVTGVFNEQFF.

This clonotype was observed at least ten times. J is TRBJ2-7 and V is TRBV28, with 9 bases lining up with TRBD1. With 5 bases clipped from V and 7 bases from J, the junction kept 9 bases outside the gene matches. The germline CDR1 and CDR2 sequences are MDHEN and SYDVKM. This CDR3 is 14 amino acids long. CDR3 coding DNA: TGTGCCAGCAGTCTGGACAGGGGCTTGGGTGAGCAGTACTTC. This codes for CASSLDRGLGEQYF.

This clonotype was picked up many times. The rearrangement links TRBV18 to TRBJ1-4, with D perhaps TRBD1 (5 bases). The CDR3 has 13 amino acids. Trimming left V 3 bases short and J 12 bases short, with 14 bases between. From germline, CDR1 is KGHSH and CDR2 LQKENI. For the CDR3, the DNA is TGTGCCAGCTCACCTGGACAACGTCGGGAACTGTTTTTT. Amino acid sequence: CASSPGQRRELFF.

In its sample, this clonotype was seen many times. For the CDR3, the DNA is TGTGCCAGCAGCTTACGAGACATGAACACTGAAGCTTTCTTT. This sequence encodes CASSLRDMNTEAFF. V gene TRBV9 combines with J gene TRBJ1-1; no clear D gene. Trimming removed 4 bases from V and 0 bases from J, with 10 bases in between. CDR1 is SGDLS, CDR2 YYNGEE, per germline. This CDR3 region has 14 residues.

Ten or more counts support this clonotype. V is TRBV6-2 or TRBV6-3 and J is TRBJ1-5; D perhaps matches TRBD1 (5 bases). The CDR3 length is 17 residues. Germline V gene sequence: CDR1 MNHEY, CDR2 SVGEGT. The V and J ends lost 5 bases and 2 bases respectively, with 19 bases between them. CDR3 sequence reads: CASSHIYGQGGNQPQHF. The CDR3 DNA reads TGTGCCAGCAGTCACATTTACGGGCAGGGTGGCAATCAGCCCCAGCATTTT.

This clonotype was seen at least ten times. The chain uses TRBV15 and TRBJ2-7; no clear D. Deletions cut 0 bases from V and 2 bases from J, with 5 bases between. This CDR3 contains 13 residues. From germline, CDR1 is LNHNV and CDR2 YYDKDF (reference sequence). The CDR3 loop reads CATSRDHAYEQYF. The CDR3 DNA sequence: TGTGCCACCAGCAGAGATCACGCCTACGAGCAGTACTTC. The full variable domain, in which reference TRBV15 and TRBJ2-7 provide the parts outside the CDR3, is DAMVIQNPRYQVTQFGKPVTLSCSQTLNHNVMYWYQQKSSQAPKLLFHYYDKDFNNEADTPDNFQSRRPNTSFCFLDIRSPGLGDTAMYLCATSRDHAYEQYFGPGTRLTVT.

This clonotype was observed many times. V and J are TRBV5-1 and TRBJ2-1; 13 bases fit TRBD2. Germline V gene lookup returns CDR1 SGHRS and CDR2 YFSETQ. The junction had 7 bases not matched to a gene; V was cut back by 4 bases and J by 12 bases. This CDR3 has 14 amino acids. The CDR3 loop reads CASSGTSGVQGQFF. CDR3 nucleotide sequence: TGCGCCAGCAGCGGGACTAGCGGGGTCCAGGGGCAGTTCTTC.

The chain is built from TRBV7-2 and TRBJ2-2; 10 nucleotides line up with TRBD2. Germline loops: CDR1 SGHTA, CDR2 FQGNSA. J gave up 4 bases and V 5 bases, and 7 bases lay outside the gene matches. This CDR3 region has 16 residues. The chain's CDR3 is CASSQRRLAGTGELFF. Written as DNA, the CDR3 is TGTGCCAGCAGCCAGCGCCGACTAGCGGGCACCGGGGAGCTGTTTTTT. Together with reference TRBV7-2 and TRBJ2-2, the CDR3 gives the full variable domain: GAGVSQSPSNKVTEKGKDVELRCDPISGHTALYWYRQSLGQGLEFLIYFQGNSAPDKSGLPSDRFSAERTGGSVSTLTIQRTQQEDSAVYLCASSQRRLAGTGELFFGEGSRLTVL.

This clonotype came up many times. V gene TRBV4-1 combines with J gene TRBJ2-7; the match to TRBD1 covers 7 bases. The V gene's germline CDR1 is MGHRA and CDR2 YSYEKL. J lost 3 bases, V lost 4 bases, and 6 bases had no gene match. There are 14 residues in the CDR3. CDR3 in DNA: TGCGCCAGCAGCCGCCCGGGACAGATCTACGAGCAGTACTTC. Its protein is CASSRPGQIYEQYF.

This clonotype has ten or more counts. The chain employs TRBV7-2 and TRBJ1-6; D is possibly TRBD1 (6 bases). Germline V gene lookup returns CDR1 SGHTA and CDR2 FQGNSA. This CDR3 is 15 amino acids long. The V end lost 1 base, the J end lost 7 bases, and 11 bases lay between the germline ends. The CDR3 loop is CASSLVGQGNSPLHF. Here the CDR3 DNA reads TGTGCCAGCAGCTTAGTAGGTCAGGGGAATTCACCCCTCCACTTT.

This clonotype showed up many times. V gene TRBV5-1 combines with J gene TRBJ1-5; 11 bases align to TRBD1. This CDR3 spans 17 amino acids. Trimming at V came to 0 bases and at J to 6 bases, leaving 8 bases not matched to a gene. Germline CDR1 is SGHRS and CDR2 is YFSETQ. The CDR3 DNA follows: TGCGCCAGCAGCTTGGCCCGGCGGACAGGGGGCGTTCAGCCCCAGCATTTT. This codes for CASSLARRTGGVQPQHF. The full variable domain, its missing parts supplied by reference TRBV5-1 and TRBJ1-5, is KAGVTQTPRYLIKTRGQQVTLSCSPISGHRSVSWYQQTPGQGLQFLFEYFSETQRNKGNFPGRFSGRQFSNSRSEMNVSTLELGDSALYLCASSLARRTGGVQPQHFGDGTRLSIL.

This clonotype was counted a single time. The CDR3 DNA sequence: TGTGCCAGCAGATCGGCGGGCAAGCAGTTCTTC. It is translated as CASRSAGKQFF. J is TRBJ2-1 and V is TRBV11-1; tentative D call: TRBD2 (5 bases). The V end was cut by 6 bases, the J end by 11 bases, with 11 bases between. The CDR3 extends over 11 amino acids. CDR1 is SGHAT, CDR2 FQDESV, per germline (reference sequence). The full variable domain, with the rest looked up from reference TRBV11-1 and TRBJ2-1, is EAEVAQSPRYKITEKSQAVAFWCDPISGHATLYWYRQILGQGPELLVQFQDESVVDDSQLPKDRFSAERLKGVDSTLKIQPAELGDSAMYLCASRSAGKQFFGPGTRLTVL.

This clonotype was found many times. The chain is built from TRBV6-1 and TRBJ2-5, with TRBD2 matching 7 bases. V trimming: 5 bases; J trimming: 5 bases; junction bases outside the gene matches: 14. From germline, CDR1 is MNHNS and CDR2 SASEGT. This CDR3 spans 16 amino acids. The chain's CDR3 is CASSLQSQVGGETQYF. DNA of the CDR3: TGTGCCAGCAGTTTACAGAGCCAGGTCGGGGGGGAGACCCAGTACTTC.